Presented here are 14 T cell receptor beta chains from one specimen sequenced in a study of T cell responses to AZD1222 COVID-19 vaccine. Only in-frame clones appear in the TCRdb table, and some are missing; sequencing was by immunoSEQ multiplex PCR. This repertoire shows fewer than 200,000 clones, 85% to 95% found once; its top ten account for 10%. The sequences come from peripheral blood, collected on day 0 of AZD1222 vaccination. The receptors were sampled from an adult in good health.

The chain links TRBV29-1 to TRBJ1-3; no definite D call. Germline CDR1 reads SQVTM; CDR2 reads ANQGSEA. The germline V and J ends were trimmed by 4 bases and 2 bases, with 9 bases remaining between them. This CDR3 comprises 13 residues. CDR3: CSVVRGTGNTIYF. The CDR3 nucleotides are TGCAGCGTTGTGCGTGGGACTGGAAACACCATATATTTT.

CDR3 amino acids: CASSPTLAGGGTDTQYF. In DNA form, the CDR3 reads TGCGCCAGCAGCCCAACCCTAGCGGGGGGCGGCACAGATACGCAGTATTTT. V is TRBV5-1 and J is TRBJ2-3; 11 positions agree with TRBD2. V gave up 4 bases and J gave up 1 base; unmatched junction bases: 8. This CDR3 comprises 17 residues. Germline CDR1 reads SGHRS; CDR2 reads YFSETQ. The variable domain in full, completed from reference TRBV5-1 and TRBJ2-3, reads KAGVTQTPRYLIKTRGQQVTLSCSPISGHRSVSWYQQTPGQGLQFLFEYFSETQRNKGNFPGRFSGRQFSNSRSEMNVSTLELGDSALYLCASSPTLAGGGTDTQYFGPGTRLTVL.

This clone occurred once. This chain joins TRBV28 and TRBJ1-2, with D possibly matching TRBD1 (6 bases). Germline CDR1 is MDHEN and CDR2 is SYDVKM. Deletions cut 0 bases from V and 8 bases from J, with 16 bases between. The CDR3 extends over 15 amino acids. The CDR3, as DNA: TGTGCCAGCAGTTTATGGGCAGGGGTCTGGAAGGGCTACACCTTC. It specifies CASSLWAGVWKGYTF.

The CDR3 loop is CASSEALGRRAFF. In nucleotides, the CDR3 is TGTGCCAGCAGTGAAGCGCTTGGAAGGAGAGCTTTCTTT. The V gene is TRBV6-1, the J gene TRBJ1-1; D unclear. Germline loops: CDR1 MNHNS, CDR2 SASEGT. Trimming took off 0 bases at V and 10 bases at J, with 12 bases between the two ends. This CDR3 is built from 13 residues.

This clone is a singleton in its sample. The rearrangement joins TRBV9 to TRBJ2-7; TRBD1 aligns across 8 bases. The V gene end was trimmed by 2 bases and the J gene end by 2 bases; junction bases not matched to a gene: 3. Per the germline V gene, CDR1 is SGDLS and CDR2 is YYNGEE. The CDR3 consists of 14 residues. The DNA for the CDR3 is TGTGCCAGCAGCGTCCGGGACAGGACCTACGAGCAGTACTTC. This codes for CASSVRDRTYEQYF.

V usage is TRBV5-1 and J usage is TRBJ1-1; D is unclear. Deletions cut 3 bases from V and 0 bases from J, with 9 bases between. The CDR3 contains 14 residues. CDR1 is SGHRS, CDR2 YFSETQ, per germline. This CDR3 reads CASSYGGVNTEAFF. The CDR3 DNA follows: TGCGCCAGCAGCTACGGTGGCGTGAACACTGAAGCTTTCTTT.

The chain joins TRBV28 to TRBJ1-2; 9 positions agree with TRBD1. Trimming took 3 bases from V and 3 from J; bases not matched to a gene: 5. Germline loops: CDR1 MDHEN, CDR2 SYDVKM. The CDR3 covers 15 residues. Here the CDR3 reads CASSLGDRDDYGYTF. CDR3 in DNA: TGTGCCAGCAGTTTGGGGGACAGGGATGACTATGGCTACACCTTC.

The J gene is TRBJ2-1, the V gene TRBV9; 12 positions agree with TRBD2. This CDR3 is built from 15 residues. V trimming: 3 bases; J trimming: 9 bases; junction bases outside the gene matches: 7. Per the germline V gene, CDR1 is SGDLS and CDR2 is YYNGEE. CDR3 loop: CASSGPSGGAIEQFF. Written as DNA, the CDR3 is TGTGCCAGCAGCGGTCCTAGCGGGGGGGCCATTGAGCAGTTCTTC.

The rearrangement joins TRBV25-1 to TRBJ1-1; possibly TRBD1 for D (6 bases). This CDR3 region has 18 residues. The germline CDR1 and CDR2 sequences are MGHDK and SYGVNS. Trimming took off 7 bases at V and 3 bases at J, with 27 bases between the two ends. The DNA of the CDR3 is TGTGCCAGCACCGCCCGGGGGCTGTGGGCGTGGGGGGACACTGAAGCTTTCTTT. Translation: CASTARGLWAWGDTEAFF.

V usage is TRBV3-1 (or the pseudogene TRBV3-2) and J usage is TRBJ2-5, with 7 bases lining up with TRBD1. CDR3 length: 15 amino acids. Per germline, CDR1 LGHDT and CDR2 YNNKEL (reference sequence). Losses at the gene ends were 0 bases for V and 4 bases for J; bases not matched to a gene: 5. In nucleotides, the CDR3 is TGTGCCAGCAGCCAAGAGAGGGGGCTGGGAGAGACCCAGTACTTC. It codes for CASSQERGLGETQYF.

The chain combines TRBV2 with TRBJ1-4; possible D gene TRBD1, 5 bases. Trimming removed 6 bases at V and 0 bases at J, with 8 bases between. Germline V lookup: CDR1 SNHLY, CDR2 FYNNEI. The CDR3 consists of 14 residues. The CDR3 DNA sequence: TGTGCCAGCAGCGGGGGTTCAACTAATGAAAAACTGTTTTTT. This encodes CASSGGSTNEKLFF.

In DNA, the CDR3 is TGTGCCAGCAGCTTGGCGTCAGATACGCAGTATTTT. Encoded protein: CASSLASDTQYF. The genes are TRBV5-4 and TRBJ2-3, with D unresolved. Germline V gives CDR1 SGHNT, CDR2 YYREEE (reference sequence). Deletions cut 0 bases from V and 4 bases from J, with 3 bases between. The CDR3 consists of 12 residues.

CDR3 bases: TGTGCCAGCAGCTTCACAAGGACGGGGGACACTGAAGCTTTCTTT. Residues: CASSFTRTGDTEAFF. The genes are TRBV7-9 and TRBJ1-1; a weak D match, TRBD1 (5 bases). V lost 3 bases and J 3 bases, leaving 14 bases between the germline ends. CDR1 and CDR2 (germline): SEHNR, FQNEAQ (reference sequence). The CDR3 has 15 amino acids.

V gene TRBV11-2 combines with J gene TRBJ2-7; D is perhaps TRBD2 (5 bases). The CDR3 covers 15 residues. CDR1 SGHAT and CDR2 FQNNGV come from the germline V gene. Trimming stripped 3 bases from V and 6 bases from J, with 18 bases between. The CDR3 here is CASSFPFEGMGEQYF. As DNA, the CDR3 is TGTGCCAGCAGCTTCCCTTTCGAGGGTATGGGCGAGCAGTACTTC.